The 20 T cell receptor beta chains below come from one sample, sequenced in a study of T-cell memory formation after mild COVID-19. From the 5' RACE reads, TCRdb called clonotypes with MiXCR, one entry per CDR3 protein. The sample lists around 250,000 distinct CDR3 sequences, roughly 15% occurring once. Sequencing used PBMCs or a T cell subset sorted from them (not recorded which). These receptors all come from an adult woman who had mild COVID-19 (a few samples of this study predate the infection). Cell type and time point are not known.

Many counts were recorded for this clonotype. DNA of the CDR3: TGTGCCAGCAGTGGGGACCGGGGCACGTCGGTTTCGATCTACGAGCAGTACTTC. It specifies CASSGDRGTSVSIYEQYF. The V gene is TRBV12-3 or TRBV12-4, the J gene TRBJ2-7, with D perhaps given as TRBD1 or TRBD2 (5 bases each). The V end lost 5 bases, the J end lost 3 bases, and 26 bases lay between the germline ends. This CDR3 contains 18 residues.

This clonotype was seen more than once but under ten times. The chain couples TRBV15 to TRBJ2-5, with TRBD2 as a possible D gene (6 bases). This CDR3 region has 14 residues. CDR1 and CDR2 from the germline V gene are LNHNV and YYDKDF (reference sequence). V gave up 2 bases and J gave up 5 bases, with 12 bases separating them. The CDR3 nucleotides read TGTGCCACCAGCAGACTCACAGGAGGGGAGACCCAGTACTTC. Encoded protein: CATSRLTGGETQYF. The whole variable domain, remainder taken from reference TRBV15 and TRBJ2-5, is DAMVIQNPRYQVTQFGKPVTLSCSQTLNHNVMYWYQQKSSQAPKLLFHYYDKDFNNEADTPDNFQSRRPNTSFCFLDIRSPGLGDTAMYLCATSRLTGGETQYFGPGTRLLVL.

V gene TRBV7-2 combines with J gene TRBJ2-7; D perhaps matches TRBD2 (6 bases). The ends were cut back, 2 bases at V and 4 bases at J, with 15 bases in the middle. This CDR3 region has 15 residues. The germline CDR1 and CDR2 sequences are SGHTA and FQGNSA. CDR3 DNA: TGTGCCAGCAGCTTAAGTGGAGGGGATGTATACGAGCAGTACTTC. Translated: CASSLSGGDVYEQYF.

This clonotype was counted only a few times. This chain joins TRBV18 and TRBJ1-2, with D unclear. The germline gives CDR1 KGHSH, CDR2 LQKENI. The CDR3 extends over 15 amino acids. V lost 2 bases and J lost 3, with 13 bases in between. The CDR3 DNA reads TGTGCCAGCTCACCAGATGCGGGTTTGGACTATGGCTACACCTTC. This translates into CASSPDAGLDYGYTF.

This clonotype was recorded at least ten times. The rearrangement links TRBV10-3 to TRBJ2-3, with D perhaps assigned TRBD1 or TRBD2 (6 bases each). Trimming shortened V by 2 bases and J by 6 bases, and 12 bases separated the two germline ends. Germline V gene data show CDR1 as ENHRY and CDR2 as SYGVKD. The CDR3 runs 14 residues. The CDR3 bases are TGTGCCATCAGTGAGAGGGGGGCGCGCGATACGCAGTATTTT. Protein: CAISERGARDTQYF.

The genes are TRBV18 and TRBJ2-7; 7 bases line up with TRBD2. The CDR3 loop spans 15 amino acids. V lost 5 bases, J lost 6 bases, and 13 bases stayed unmatched. The germline V gene encodes CDR1 KGHSH and CDR2 LQKENI. This CDR3 is CASSSQAGAGSEQYF. DNA of the CDR3: TGTGCCAGCTCATCCCAGGCGGGAGCGGGCAGCGAGCAGTACTTC.

This clonotype was recorded a few times. J is TRBJ2-1 and V is TRBV29-1; 14 bases align to TRBD2. Germline assignment: CDR1 SQVTM and CDR2 ANQGSEA. V gave up 5 bases and J gave up 3 bases; unmatched junction bases: 3. The length of the CDR3 is 15 residues. The CDR3 reads CSVSGLAGVYNEQFF. The CDR3 nucleotides are TGCAGCGTTTCGGGACTAGCGGGGGTCTACAATGAGCAGTTCTTC.

The chain joins TRBV4-1 to TRBJ2-1; 7 nucleotides match TRBD2. This CDR3 is built from 17 residues. The V segment lost 4 bases and the J segment 0 bases; nucleotides outside the gene matches: 9. Germline V gives CDR1 MGHRA, CDR2 YSYEKL. DNA of the CDR3: TGCGCCAGCAGCCGAGCGGGACTTGTCTACTCCTACAATGAGCAGTTCTTC. It codes for CASSRAGLVYSYNEQFF.

J is TRBJ2-3 and V is TRBV4-2; 8 bases agree with TRBD2. The CDR3 is 18 amino acids. The germline CDR1 and CDR2 sequences are LGHNA and YNFKEQ. The J segment lost 0 bases and the V segment lost 4 bases, leaving 12 bases of the junction unmatched. CDR3 residues: CASSPTVAAGVSTDTQYF. The CDR3 coding sequence is TGTGCCAGCAGCCCCACGGTGGCAGCGGGGGTGAGCACAGATACGCAGTATTTT.

Comment on this clonotype: Possible read error: a much larger clone is one base away. The CDR3 region is CASSALDTQYF. CDR3 sequence (DNA): TGTGCCAGCAGCGCCCTAGATACGCAGTATTTT. This chain links TRBV7-9 with TRBJ2-3; D gene ambiguous. V lost 5 bases, J lost 5 bases, and 5 bases lay in between. CDR3 length equals 11 residues. From germline, CDR1 is SEHNR and CDR2 FQNEAQ (reference sequence).

The chain carries TRBV7-2 and TRBJ1-1; D possibly corresponds to TRBD1 (6 bases). V lost 4 bases and J lost 6, with 15 bases in between. Germline loops: CDR1 SGHTA, CDR2 FQGNSA. This CDR3 has 14 residues. This CDR3 reads CASSSTGMYAEAFF. CDR3 in DNA: TGTGCCAGCAGCTCCACAGGGATGTATGCTGAAGCTTTCTTT.

This clonotype showed up many times. This rearrangement joins TRBV7-8 to TRBJ2-3, with TRBD1 as a possible D gene (6 bases). Per the germline V gene, CDR1 is SGHVS and CDR2 is FQNEAQ. V shed 4 bases and J shed 4 bases, with 21 bases lying between them. The CDR3 is 17 residues long. CDR3 protein: CASSSPRSGDGADTQYF. In DNA form, the CDR3 reads TGTGCCAGCAGCTCCCCCCGGTCAGGGGATGGCGCAGATACGCAGTATTTT.

This clonotype was observed a few times. This chain links TRBV24-1 with TRBJ2-1, with no clear D. CDR3 length: 17 amino acids. With 4 bases removed from V and 8 bases from J, the gap between germline ends came to 23 bases. Germline assignment: CDR1 KGHDR and CDR2 SFDVKD. In DNA, the CDR3 is TGTGCCACCAGTGACCGTCCCCTTTATTCGGCGTTCCATGAGCAGTTCTTC. This encodes CATSDRPLYSAFHEQFF.

The chain combines TRBV23-1 with TRBJ2-2; possibly TRBD1 for D (6 bases). TRBV23-1 is an ORF for which the function is uncertain. The CDR3 has 15 residues. Trimming left V 3 bases short and J 9 bases short, with 17 bases between. The DNA for the CDR3 is TGCGCCAGCAGTCAGCCCCGACAGGTAGACCGGGAGCTGTTTTTT. Protein: CASSQPRQVDRELFF.

This clonotype is a singleton in its sample. This chain links TRBV4-2 with TRBJ2-3; 8 nucleotides align to TRBD2. V trimming: 7 bases; J trimming: 1 base; junction bases outside the gene matches: 13. This CDR3 is built from 17 residues. Germline V lookup: CDR1 LGHNA, CDR2 YNFKEQ. The CDR3 sequence is CASTRGGSPGGTDTQYF. The DNA of the CDR3 is TGTGCCAGCACCCGGGGGGGCTCTCCCGGAGGCACAGATACGCAGTATTTT.

This clonotype was seen a few times. The V call is TRBV7-9, the J call TRBJ2-2; possible D gene TRBD2, 5 bases. The CDR3 is 12 amino acids. Germline V CDR1 and CDR2: SEHNR, FQNEAQ (reference sequence). V was trimmed by 5 bases and J by 8 bases, leaving 9 bases between them. In nucleotides, the CDR3 is TGTGCCAGCAGCAATCTAGCAGGGGAGCTGTTTTTT. It translates to CASSNLAGELFF.

This clonotype was found a few times. The chain combines TRBV19 with TRBJ2-6; no firm D call. V was clipped by 8 bases and J by 1 base, with 3 bases between them. Germline V gene sequence: CDR1 LNHDA, CDR2 SQIVND (reference sequence). This CDR3 spans 12 amino acids. The CDR3 DNA reads as TGTGCCAGTTTTTCTGGGGCCAACGTCCTGACTTTC. As protein: CASFSGANVLTF.

This clonotype has just a few counts. The chain is built from TRBV12-3 or TRBV12-4 and TRBJ2-1; a possible D gene is TRBD2 (5 bases). This CDR3 is 14 amino acids long. Deletions cut 6 bases from V and 4 bases from J, with 13 bases between. The chain's CDR3 is CASSPLRGYNEQFF. Here the CDR3 DNA reads TGTGCCAGCAGCCCCCTCCGGGGTTACAATGAGCAGTTCTTC.

This rearrangement joins TRBV7-8 to TRBJ1-3, with TRBD1 matching over 8 bases. The V segment lost 6 bases and the J segment 4 bases; nucleotides outside the gene matches: 8. CDR3 length equals 15 residues. Germline CDR1 and CDR2: SGHVS and FQNEAQ. Here the CDR3 DNA reads TGTGCCAGCAGTTACAGGACAGGGTTGGGAAACACCATATATTTT. It translates to CASSYRTGLGNTIYF.

This clonotype showed up just once. The rearrangement joins TRBV7-8 to TRBJ2-3; 7 bases map to TRBD2. CDR3 size: 17 residues. The germline gives CDR1 SGHVS, CDR2 FQNEAQ. The V gene end was trimmed by 0 bases and the J gene end by 6 bases; junction bases not matched to a gene: 12. The CDR3 loop is CASSLARLAEGRDTQYF. The CDR3 bases are TGTGCCAGCAGCTTAGCCAGGCTAGCGGAGGGTCGGGATACGCAGTATTTT.